The following is a T cell receptor (beta chain) sequence with its context. This sample was included in a study of blood T cell repertoires in COVID-19. Study-wide background: Spain, Italy and the United States supplied samples that represented acute and convalescent COVID-19. PBMCs, B-cell-depleted T cells, or T cells were the source of the cDNA or gDNA that made up the material.

Study processing details: Estimates of nucleated cell counts were drawn from the amplification of reference gene primers. The assay was immunoSEQ multiplex PCR, and TCRdb's table has in-frame clones only and misses some. D and trimming were read from the DNA, whereas the V and J calls and clone size are those reported in that table. The sample lists under 45,000 clones, about 85% seen once, with 4.3% in the top ten. This CDR3 region has 15 residues. The chain carries TRBV12-1 and TRBJ2-3; no DNA check was done on the table's D call, TRBD2. TRBV12-1 is deemed a pseudogene. The clonotype was recovered from a man between 60 and 75 years old with acute or convalescent COVID-19. Sequencing used peripheral blood. The DNA for the CDR3 is TGTGCCAGCAGCTTACGGGGGGTCGGTACAGATACGCAGTATTTT. Encoded protein: CASSLRGVGTDTQYF.